The clone carrying this TCR beta chain was observed a handful of times. Its matching antigen is unknown. The data were produced by immunoSEQ multiplex PCR, yet TCRdb's version contains in-frame clones alone and is incomplete. The data show around 7,900 clones, around 70% seen once. The data belong to a study of cytotoxic CD8 clonotypes in ibrutinib-treated CLL. Overall study results and limits: On treatment, the uncommon public clonotypes contracted or remained stable.

Germline V gene data show CDR1 as MNHNS and CDR2 as SASEGT. The CDR3 is made up of 13 amino acids. V gave up 9 bases and J gave up 2 bases, with 13 bases separating them. The clonotype originates from a human donor with chronic lymphocytic leukemia. The chain recombines TRBV6-1 with TRBJ1-2; D is perhaps TRBD1 (6 bases). Sequenced here: PBMCs, sampled before ibrutinib treatment. The CDR3 is CASWGRGNYGYTF. The CDR3 nucleotides read TGTGCCAGTTGGGGTAGGGGGAACTATGGCTACACCTTC.